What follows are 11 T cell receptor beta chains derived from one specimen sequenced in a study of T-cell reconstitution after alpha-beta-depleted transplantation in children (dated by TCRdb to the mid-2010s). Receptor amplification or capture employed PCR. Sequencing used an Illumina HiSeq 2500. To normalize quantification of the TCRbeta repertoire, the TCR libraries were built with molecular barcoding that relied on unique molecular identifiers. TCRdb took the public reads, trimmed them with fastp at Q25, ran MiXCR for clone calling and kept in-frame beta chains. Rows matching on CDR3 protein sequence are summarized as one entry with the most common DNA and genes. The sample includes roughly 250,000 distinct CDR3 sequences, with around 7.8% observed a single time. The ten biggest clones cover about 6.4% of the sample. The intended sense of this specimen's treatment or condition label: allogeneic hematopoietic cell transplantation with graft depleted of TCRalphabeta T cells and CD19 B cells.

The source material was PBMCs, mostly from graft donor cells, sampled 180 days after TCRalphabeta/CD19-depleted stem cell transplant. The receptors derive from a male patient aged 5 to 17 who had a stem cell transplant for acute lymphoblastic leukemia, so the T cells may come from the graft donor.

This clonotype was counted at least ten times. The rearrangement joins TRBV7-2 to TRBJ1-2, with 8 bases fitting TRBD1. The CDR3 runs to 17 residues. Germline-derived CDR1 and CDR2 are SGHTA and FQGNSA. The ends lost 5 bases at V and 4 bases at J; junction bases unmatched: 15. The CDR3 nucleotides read TGTGCCAGCAGCCGGACCGAGTTACTGGACAGGGTCTATGGCTACACCTTC. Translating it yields CASSRTELLDRVYGYTF.

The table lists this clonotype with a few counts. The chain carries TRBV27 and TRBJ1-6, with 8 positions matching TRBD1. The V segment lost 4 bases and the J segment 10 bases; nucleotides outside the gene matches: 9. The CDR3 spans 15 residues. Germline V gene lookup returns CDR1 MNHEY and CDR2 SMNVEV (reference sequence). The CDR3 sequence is CASSSLQGARSPLHF. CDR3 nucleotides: TGTGCCAGCAGTTCCCTTCAGGGGGCTAGGTCACCCCTCCACTTT.

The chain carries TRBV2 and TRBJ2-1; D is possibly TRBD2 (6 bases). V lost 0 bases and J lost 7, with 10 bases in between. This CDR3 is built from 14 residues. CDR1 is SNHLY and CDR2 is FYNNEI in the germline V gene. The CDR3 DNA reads TGTGCCAGCAGTGAAGCCGGGACTGCGAATGAGCAGTTCTTC. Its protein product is CASSEAGTANEQFF.

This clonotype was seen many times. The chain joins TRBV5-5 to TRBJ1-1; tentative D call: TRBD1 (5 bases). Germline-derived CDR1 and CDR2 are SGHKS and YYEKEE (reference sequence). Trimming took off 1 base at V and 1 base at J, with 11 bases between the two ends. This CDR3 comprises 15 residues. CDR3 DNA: TGTGCCAGCAGCTTGCGGCAGGGATCGAACACTGAAGCTTTCTTT. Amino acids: CASSLRQGSNTEAFF. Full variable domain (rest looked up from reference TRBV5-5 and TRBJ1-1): DAGVTQSPTHLIKTRGQQVTLRCSPISGHKSVSWYQQVLGQGPQFIFQYYEKEERGRGNFPDRFSARQFPNYSSELNVNALLLGDSALYLCASSLRQGSNTEAFFGQGTRLTVV.

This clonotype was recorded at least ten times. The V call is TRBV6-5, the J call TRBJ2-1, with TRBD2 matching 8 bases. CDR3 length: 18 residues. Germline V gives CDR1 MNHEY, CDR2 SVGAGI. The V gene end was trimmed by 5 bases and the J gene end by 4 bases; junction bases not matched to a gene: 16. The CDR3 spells CASSPRVYGGGRYNEQFF. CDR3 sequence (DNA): TGTGCCAGCAGTCCAAGGGTGTACGGGGGGGGGCGTTACAATGAGCAGTTCTTC.

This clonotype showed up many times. CDR3 in DNA: TGTGCCAGCAGCTTGGGACAGGCCCCCTACGAGCAGTACTTC. Its translation is CASSLGQAPYEQYF. V usage is TRBV11-2 and J usage is TRBJ2-7; 8 bases map to TRBD1. CDR1 and CDR2 (germline): SGHAT, FQNNGV. V gave up 3 bases and J gave up 2 bases; unmatched junction bases: 3. The CDR3 spans 14 residues.

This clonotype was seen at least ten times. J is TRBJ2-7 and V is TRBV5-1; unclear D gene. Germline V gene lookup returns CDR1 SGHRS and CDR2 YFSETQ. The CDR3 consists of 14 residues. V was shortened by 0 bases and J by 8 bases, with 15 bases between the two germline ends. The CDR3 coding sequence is TGCGCCAGCAGCTTGGCCGTCTCCTCTCTCCAGCAGTACTTC. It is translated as CASSLAVSSLQQYF.

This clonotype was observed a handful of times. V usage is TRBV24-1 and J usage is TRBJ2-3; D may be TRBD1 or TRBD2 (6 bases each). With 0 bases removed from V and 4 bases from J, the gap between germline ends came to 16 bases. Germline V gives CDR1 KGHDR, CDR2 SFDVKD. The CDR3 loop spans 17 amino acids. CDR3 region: CATSDLGGGPIADTQYF. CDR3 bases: TGTGCCACCAGTGATTTGGGTGGGGGGCCGATCGCAGATACGCAGTATTTT.

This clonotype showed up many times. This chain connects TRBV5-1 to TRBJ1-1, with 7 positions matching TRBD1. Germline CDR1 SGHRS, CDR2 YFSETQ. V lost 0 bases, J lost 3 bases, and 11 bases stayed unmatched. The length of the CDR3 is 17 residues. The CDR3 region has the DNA TGCGCCAGCAGCTTGGTTCCCCTCGGACAGGTCTACACTGAAGCTTTCTTT. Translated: CASSLVPLGQVYTEAFF. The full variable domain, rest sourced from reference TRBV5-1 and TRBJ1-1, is KAGVTQTPRYLIKTRGQQVTLSCSPISGHRSVSWYQQTPGQGLQFLFEYFSETQRNKGNFPGRFSGRQFSNSRSEMNVSTLELGDSALYLCASSLVPLGQVYTEAFFGQGTRLTVV.

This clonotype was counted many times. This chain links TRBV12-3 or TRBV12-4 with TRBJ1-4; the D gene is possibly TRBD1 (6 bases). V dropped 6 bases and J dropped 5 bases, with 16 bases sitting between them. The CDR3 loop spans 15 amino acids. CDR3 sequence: CASSSDRRGNEKLFF. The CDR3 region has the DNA TGTGCCAGCAGCTCCGACAGGCGGGGGAATGAAAAACTGTTTTTT.

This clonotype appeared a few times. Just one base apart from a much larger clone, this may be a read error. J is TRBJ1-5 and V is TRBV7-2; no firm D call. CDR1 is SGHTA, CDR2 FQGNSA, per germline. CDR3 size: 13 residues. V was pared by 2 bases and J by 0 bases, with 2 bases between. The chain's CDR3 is CASSLHSNQPQHF. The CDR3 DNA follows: TGTGCCAGCAGCTTACATAGCAATCAGCCCCAGCATTTT.